The source of this T cell receptor (beta chain) is a study of Graves' ophthalmopathy and Graves' hyperthyroidism. The CDR3 contains 15 residues. Germline loops: CDR1 LNHDA, CDR2 SQIVND (reference sequence). Notes on the study in general: Most clonotypes expanded in thyroid above 0.001 frequency were present in blood too. Ophthalmopathy versus stable hyperthyroidism: 13-signature model gave about 87% sensitivity, less than 82% specificity.

Points on this clonotype: Its antigen is still unknown. A much larger clone lies a single base off, so this may be a read error.

Amplification targeted the TCR beta CDR3 regions, with RNA transcripts as the source material. In the first round, RT-PCR was carried out with HTBI primers, and a multiplex PCR formed the second round. MiXCR, applied by TCRdb to the multiplex PCR reads, yields one record per CDR3 protein. The table shows 1 million to 1.3 million distinct CDR3 sequences, with roughly two fifths occurring only once. The gene calls are TRBV19 and TRBJ1-5; D is possibly TRBD1 (5 bases). The source of this sequence is an adult man with Graves' hyperthyroidism. Source material: peripheral blood or thyroid tissue (not recorded which). CDR3 nucleotides: TGTGCCAGTAGTGTCGGGGGATTCAGTGATCAGCCCCGGCATTTT. This sequence encodes CASSVGGFSDQPRHF.